The 4 T cell receptor beta chains below all came from one sample that was sequenced in a study of blood T cells in healthy people across ages. Next came a second PCR, run for about 6 to 11 cycles, which used a sample-barcoded 5' primer along with a J-beta primer mix. TCRdb recomputed calls from the 5' RACE reads with MiXCR, one row per CDR3 protein. This sample has more than 750,000 distinct CDR3 sequences, with around 29% found just once. This sample also appeared in a second study, on T cells of mothers and their children.

The source material was blood. The source is a woman aged 35 to 49 in good health.

The genes are TRBV27 and TRBJ2-4; D unclear. The last part of the DNA fits TRBJ2-5 better; the J call may be wrong. Germline V gene lookup returns CDR1 MNHEY and CDR2 SMNVEV (reference sequence). This CDR3 is built from 13 residues. Here the CDR3 reads CASSLTGEQTQYF. The CDR3, as DNA: TGTGCCAGCAGTTTAACTGGGGAACAGACCCAGTACTTC.

In its sample, this clonotype was seen many times. DNA for the CDR3: TGTGCCAGCAGCCCCCAAGCCGGGACTAGCGGTTACAATGAGCAGTTCTTC. It codes for CASSPQAGTSGYNEQFF. The chain couples TRBV7-9 to TRBJ2-1; 11 nucleotides match TRBD2. V dropped 5 bases and J dropped 4; count of bases not matched to a gene: 10. CDR1 is SEHNR, CDR2 FQNEAQ, per germline (reference sequence). The CDR3 consists of 17 residues.

The V call is TRBV20-1, the J call TRBJ1-4; D is undetermined. The CDR3 runs to 15 residues. Germline assignment: CDR1 DFQATT and CDR2 SNEGSKA (reference sequence). Trimming took off 0 bases at V and 5 bases at J, with 13 bases between the two ends. The CDR3 DNA is TGCAGTGCTAGAGATCGCCGGCGGATGAATGAAAAACTGTTTTTT. This sequence encodes CSARDRRRMNEKLFF.

This clonotype came up a few times. The genes are TRBV5-1 and TRBJ1-1, with 8 bases lining up with TRBD1. There are 14 residues in the CDR3. After removal of 4 bases from V and 5 bases from J, the junction contained 7 bases not matched to a gene. Germline V CDR1 and CDR2: SGHRS, YFSETQ. CDR3 in DNA: TGCGCCAGCAGCCCGGACAGGGTATTGACTGAAGCTTTCTTT. Its protein product is CASSPDRVLTEAFF.